Below, one TCR beta chain is given with its context. The specificity of this receptor is unknown. No base quality information exists; no much larger clone differs at one position. V trim: 3 bases; J trim: 8 bases; unmatched bases: 7. The germline V gene encodes CDR1 MDHEN and CDR2 SYDVKM. The CDR3 goes from the cysteine to the phenylalanine over 16 residues. The read is trimmed to its CDR3 DNA, 48 bases read in frame from base 1. This specimen belongs to a study of technical replicates of blood from four donors (dated by TCRdb to about 2017). The library was generated by the immunoSEQ multiplex PCR assay. TCRdb's version of the immuneACCESS table is confined to in-frame rearrangements and falls short of the full clone set. An unresolved V gene accounts for under half of the shortfall where checked; the remainder is of unknown origin. Present in this sample are over 85,000 clones, around 94% of which were seen just once. The ten largest clones represent around 0.25% of the sample.

Rearrangement joined TRBV28 to TRBJ2-1; TRBD2 matches 13 bases in the middle. The receptor was derived from a human donor in good health. Input material: T cells isolated from PBMCs. The CDR3 corresponds to CASSLLRTSGSDEQFF. The bases read TGTGCCAGCAGTTTGCTCAGGACTAGCGGGAGCGATGAGCAGTTCTTC.